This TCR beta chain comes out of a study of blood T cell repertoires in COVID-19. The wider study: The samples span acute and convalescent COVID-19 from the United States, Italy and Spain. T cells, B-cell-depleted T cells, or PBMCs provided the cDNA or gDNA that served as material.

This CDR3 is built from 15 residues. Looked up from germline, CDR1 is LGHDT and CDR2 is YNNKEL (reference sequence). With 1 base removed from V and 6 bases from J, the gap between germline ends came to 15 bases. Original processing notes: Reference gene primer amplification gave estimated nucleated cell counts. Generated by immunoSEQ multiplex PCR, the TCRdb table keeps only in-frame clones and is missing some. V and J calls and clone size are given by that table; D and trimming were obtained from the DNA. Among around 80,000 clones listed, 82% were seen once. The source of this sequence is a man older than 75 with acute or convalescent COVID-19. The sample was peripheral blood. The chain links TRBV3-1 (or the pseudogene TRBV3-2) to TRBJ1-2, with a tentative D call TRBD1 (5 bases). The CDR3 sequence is CASSQGPQGENGYTF. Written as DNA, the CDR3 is TGTGCCAGCAGCCAAGGTCCGCAGGGCGAGAATGGCTACACCTTC.